The source of this T cell receptor beta chain is a study of T cell responses to AZD1222 COVID-19 vaccine. Clones were read by immunoSEQ multiplex PCR, and TCRdb kept only the in-frame ones, dropping some. The repertoire holds roughly 150,000 clones, roughly 93% seen once, with approximately 6.9% in the top ten. General study results and limits: Increased Spike-specific TCR breadth and depth were observed after two AZD1222 doses. Donors were chiefly white British, with a greater number of females, and clonal diversity was perhaps underestimated. CD4 TCRs linked to vaccination spanned spike, dominating at 160-218 and 743-854. Reports indicate that nearly half of spike-specific TCRs are directed at unmutated variant regions.

About this clone itself: No antigen is known for it.

Germline CDR1 and CDR2: SNHLY and FYNNEI. The CDR3 is 15 residues long. Trimming removed 3 bases at V and 0 bases at J, with 9 bases between. The specimen was peripheral blood, collected 28 days after the second AZD1222 dose. The receptor comes from an adult who received the AZD1222 COVID-19 vaccine. This chain connects TRBV2 to TRBJ1-3; TRBD1 is a possible D gene (5 bases). CDR3 residues: CASSETALSGNTIYF. CDR3 DNA sequence: TGTGCCAGCAGTGAGACAGCGCTCTCTGGAAACACCATATATTTT.